These 12 T cell receptor beta chains originate from one sample sequenced in a study of T cells in Graves' hyperthyroidism and ophthalmopathy. Researchers took RNA transcripts and amplified the TCR beta CDR3 regions from them. RT-PCR in the first round (using the HTBI primer set) targeted the TCR CDR3. TCRdb ran MiXCR on the multiplex PCR reads and lists one entry per CDR3 protein. The table shows around 450,000 distinct CDR3 sequences, with about 15% occurring only once. Sequencing was performed on blood. The receptors come from a young woman with Graves' hyperthyroidism.

The sample holds a few counts of this clonotype. The chain joins TRBV27 to TRBJ1-6; no reliable D call. This CDR3 contains 18 residues. V lost 6 bases, J lost 2 bases, and 20 bases lay in between. Germline CDR1 MNHEY, CDR2 SMNVEV (reference sequence). The CDR3 DNA follows: TGTGCCAGCAGACCCCTGATTTTGGGGTCGGCCTATAATTCACCCCTCCACTTT. Translation gives CASRPLILGSAYNSPLHF.

This clonotype was counted many times. CDR3 sequence: CASSLRAGDEQFF. CDR3 nucleotide sequence: TGTGCCAGCAGCTTGCGGGCCGGCGATGAGCAGTTCTTC. This rearrangement joins TRBV7-6 to TRBJ2-1, with D possibly TRBD2 on 5 matching bases. The germline V and J ends were trimmed by 3 bases and 8 bases, with 11 bases remaining between them. CDR1 is SGHVS, CDR2 FNYEAQ, per germline. The CDR3 consists of 13 residues.

At least ten counts were recorded for this clonotype. This chain uses TRBV20-1 with TRBJ2-5, with 13 bases that match TRBD2. The V segment lost 4 bases and the J segment 1 base; nucleotides outside the gene matches: 9. The CDR3 consists of 17 residues. Germline values: CDR1 DFQATT, CDR2 SNEGSKA (reference sequence). CDR3 sequence (DNA): TGCAGTGCTACGATGGGACTAGCGGGAACGCGCCAAGAGACCCAGTACTTC. This sequence encodes CSATMGLAGTRQETQYF.

As to this clonotype: A clone one base away is much larger, so this may be a read error. The J gene is TRBJ2-1, the V gene TRBV12-3 or TRBV12-4, with 8 bases fitting TRBD2. The CDR3 consists of 15 residues. Unmatched junction bases numbered 10, after V lost 7 bases and J lost 5 bases. The CDR3 is CASNFRGGGNNEQFF. CDR3 sequence (DNA): TGTGCCAGCAATTTCAGGGGCGGGGGGAACAATGAGCAGTTCTTC.

This clonotype has ten or more counts. J is TRBJ2-3 and V is TRBV2; TRBD2 aligns across 8 bases. The CDR3 spans 14 residues. CDR1 SNHLY and CDR2 FYNNEI come from the germline V gene. The V segment lost 7 bases and the J segment 1 base; nucleotides outside the gene matches: 4. The CDR3 region is CASIQRGRTDTQYF. DNA of the CDR3: TGTGCCAGCATCCAGCGGGGGCGCACAGATACGCAGTATTTT.

At least ten counts were recorded for this clonotype. The chain uses TRBV5-1 and TRBJ2-3; 14 bases match TRBD2. The length of the CDR3 is 19 residues. Germline CDR1 reads SGHRS; CDR2 reads YFSETQ. The ends lost 1 base at V and 5 bases at J; junction bases unmatched: 12. The CDR3 region has the DNA TGCGCCAGCAGCTTGAGACTAGCGGGGGGGCCTTCGAAGCAAGATACGCAGTATTTT. It yields the protein CASSLRLAGGPSKQDTQYF. Full variable domain (rest looked up from reference TRBV5-1 and TRBJ2-3): KAGVTQTPRYLIKTRGQQVTLSCSPISGHRSVSWYQQTPGQGLQFLFEYFSETQRNKGNFPGRFSGRQFSNSRSEMNVSTLELGDSALYLCASSLRLAGGPSKQDTQYFGPGTRLTVL.

The rearrangement joins TRBV28 to TRBJ2-7; 7 bases line up with TRBD2. The CDR3 extends over 15 amino acids. After removal of 7 bases from V and 1 base from J, the junction contained 10 bases not matched to a gene. Germline-derived CDR1 and CDR2 are MDHEN and SYDVKM. CDR3 in DNA: TGTGCCAGCACAAACAGCCGGGAGGTTTCCTACGAGCAGTACTTC. Amino acids: CASTNSREVSYEQYF.

The CDR3 coding sequence is TGTGCCAGCAGTCGGGGGCTGTCAGTATATGGCTACACCTTC. Translated: CASSRGLSVYGYTF. The genes are TRBV6-1 and TRBJ1-2, with a possible D match to TRBD1 (6 bases). The ends were cut back, 5 bases at V and 5 bases at J, with 15 bases in the middle. The CDR3 runs 14 residues. The germline V gene encodes CDR1 MNHNS and CDR2 SASEGT.

The table lists this clonotype with many counts. The rearrangement links TRBV11-2 to TRBJ2-1; TRBD2 matches at 8 bases. CDR1 is SGHAT and CDR2 is FQNNGV in the germline V gene. This CDR3 region has 11 residues. V was clipped by 5 bases and J by 10 bases; unmatched bases: 1. This chain's CDR3 is CASSIAGEQFF. The DNA for the CDR3 is TGTGCCAGCAGCATAGCGGGGGAGCAGTTCTTC.

Many counts were recorded for this clonotype. This rearrangement joins TRBV18 to TRBJ1-6; D perhaps matches TRBD1 (6 bases). Trimming took off 2 bases at V and 8 bases at J, with 13 bases between the two ends. Looked up from germline, CDR1 is KGHSH and CDR2 is LQKENI. This CDR3 has 15 amino acids. The CDR3 nucleotides read TGTGCCAGCTCACCAAGTAGGGGGATGGATTCACCCCTCCACTTT. Protein product: CASSPSRGMDSPLHF.

This clonotype was observed at least ten times. The J gene is TRBJ1-5, the V gene TRBV5-1; 7 bases line up with TRBD1. V lost 4 bases and J lost 4; bases outside the gene matches: 8. Germline V CDR1 and CDR2: SGHRS, YFSETQ. This CDR3 is 15 amino acids long. The CDR3 is CASSATGVGNQPQHF. CDR3 DNA: TGCGCCAGCAGCGCCACAGGGGTCGGGAATCAGCCCCAGCATTTT.

There are many counts of this clonotype. V gene TRBV7-8 combines with J gene TRBJ2-5; D call uncertain. The CDR3 totals 14 residues. CDR1 and CDR2 (germline): SGHVS, FQNEAQ. Trimming pared 1 base from V and 0 bases from J, leaving 6 bases between. The CDR3 region is CASSLGVDQETQYF. The CDR3 bases are TGTGCCAGCAGCTTAGGGGTGGACCAAGAGACCCAGTACTTC.